This is a list of T cell receptor beta chains from one sample in a study of cytomegalovirus exposure and HLA in healthy donors. Sequencing used immunoSEQ multiplex PCR; TCRdb keeps in-frame clones, though not all of them. The data contain about 110,000 clones, around 76% of them singletons. The sample comprised PBMCs. These receptors originate from a woman between 50 and 59 years old in good health and CMV-seropositive. Each CDR3 is given with its conserved first and last residue. D genes are given only for firm matches. Where a row states a size, it is once, few, many or the class of an expanded clone; other rows omit it.

j_call: TRBJ1-4
d_call: TRBD1
v_call: TRBV7-9
clone_size: few
cdr3_nt: TGTGCCAGCAGCTTCGACAGGGGGCACGAAAAACTGTTTTTT
cdr3_aa: CASSFDRGHEKLFF

j_call: TRBJ2-3
d_call: TRBD2
v_call: TRBV19
clone_size: few
cdr3_nt: TGTGCCAGTAGTATCGCCGCTAGCGGGGGCCATACGCAGTATTTT
cdr3_aa: CASSIAASGGHTQYF

j_call: TRBJ1-1
d_call: .
v_call: TRBV5-1
clone_size: once
cdr3_nt: TGCGCCAGCAGCTTGTCTAGTTTGAACACTGAAGCTTTCTTT
cdr3_aa: CASSLSSLNTEAFF

j_call: TRBJ1-3
d_call: .
v_call: TRBV21-1
clone_size: once
cdr3_nt: TGTGCCCCAGCATGTAGGGGGTTCTCTGGAAACACCATATATTTT
cdr3_aa: CAPACRGFSGNTIYF

j_call: TRBJ1-2
d_call: .
v_call: TRBV28
clone_size: .
cdr3_nt: TGTGCCAGCAGTACCTCCTGGCAGGACAGAGCTAACTATGGCTACACCTTC
cdr3_aa: CASSTSWQDRANYGYTF

j_call: TRBJ1-4
d_call: .
v_call: TRBV27
clone_size: .
cdr3_nt: TGTGCCAGAGCACGAAATGAAAAACTGTTTTTT
cdr3_aa: CARARNEKLFF

j_call: TRBJ2-7
d_call: TRBD1
v_call: TRBV7-2
clone_size: .
cdr3_nt: TGTGCCAGCAGCTATAGAACTGGACAGGGGGCATCCTACGAGCAGTACTTC
cdr3_aa: CASSYRTGQGASYEQYF

j_call: TRBJ1-5
d_call: .
v_call: TRBV29-1
clone_size: .
cdr3_nt: TGCAGCGTCGTGGAGGTATACAATCAGCCCCAGCATTTT
cdr3_aa: CSVVEVYNQPQHF

j_call: TRBJ2-7
d_call: TRBD1
v_call: TRBV7-6
clone_size: .
cdr3_nt: TGTGCCAGCAGCTTAGAGTGGACAGGGGTCCACGAGCAGTACTTC
cdr3_aa: CASSLEWTGVHEQYF

j_call: TRBJ2-1
d_call: TRBD2
v_call: TRBV5-1
clone_size: .
cdr3_nt: TGCGCCAGCAGCTTGGCGGTAGCGGGGGGTTCATACAATGAGCAGTTCTTC
cdr3_aa: CASSLAVAGGSYNEQFF

j_call: TRBJ2-4
d_call: .
v_call: TRBV7-2
clone_size: .
cdr3_nt: TGTGCCAGCAGCTTAGGGTTCCAGATTCAGTACTTC
cdr3_aa: CASSLGFQIQYF

j_call: TRBJ1-2
d_call: .
v_call: TRBV30
clone_size: many
cdr3_nt: TGTGCCTGGAATGTCGACAGGCGGGGGGGCTACACCTTC
cdr3_aa: CAWNVDRRGGYTF

j_call: TRBJ2-7
d_call: .
v_call: TRBV6-1
clone_size: few
cdr3_nt: TGTGCCAGCAGTGAAGTCAACGAGCAGTACTTC
cdr3_aa: CASSEVNEQYF

j_call: TRBJ1-1
d_call: TRBD1
v_call: TRBV27
clone_size: .
cdr3_nt: TGTGCCAGCAGTCACCAGGACAGGATGAACACTGAAGCTTTCTTT
cdr3_aa: CASSHQDRMNTEAFF

j_call: TRBJ2-7
d_call: TRBD1
v_call: TRBV18
clone_size: .
cdr3_nt: TGTGCCAGCTCAAGGGACAGAGGAGCCTACGAGCAGTACTTC
cdr3_aa: CASSRDRGAYEQYF

j_call: TRBJ2-1
d_call: TRBD1
v_call: TRBV19
clone_size: .
cdr3_nt: TGTGCCAGTAGACAGACAGGGGACACTAATGAGCAGTTCTTC
cdr3_aa: CASRQTGDTNEQFF

j_call: TRBJ2-7
d_call: .
v_call: TRBV7-9
clone_size: .
cdr3_nt: TGTGCCAGCAGCTTATCCCCGAGGAGCTCCTACGAGCAGTACTTC
cdr3_aa: CASSLSPRSSYEQYF

j_call: TRBJ1-1
d_call: TRBD1
v_call: TRBV18
clone_size: .
cdr3_nt: TGTGCCAGCTCACGGGCCGACAGGGGACGCGAAGCTTTCTTT
cdr3_aa: CASSRADRGREAFF

j_call: TRBJ1-1
d_call: TRBD1
v_call: TRBV7-2
clone_size: .
cdr3_nt: TGTGCCAGCAGCTTAGGGAGGACAGGGGGGGTAGCTTTCTTT
cdr3_aa: CASSLGRTGGVAFF

j_call: TRBJ1-1
d_call: .
v_call: TRBV5-1
clone_size: .
cdr3_nt: TGCGCCAGCAGCCAACAAGGGGGGAACACTGAAGCTTTCTTT
cdr3_aa: CASSQQGGNTEAFF

j_call: TRBJ1-1
d_call: .
v_call: TRBV2
clone_size: .
cdr3_nt: TGTGTTCGCGGGGGGCCGGGGACTGAAGCTTTCTTT
cdr3_aa: CVRGGPGTEAFF

j_call: TRBJ2-3
d_call: .
v_call: TRBV7-9
clone_size: few
cdr3_nt: TGTGCCAGCAAGCCGGGGGTACAAGATACGCAGTATTTT
cdr3_aa: CASKPGVQDTQYF

j_call: TRBJ1-1
d_call: .
v_call: TRBV6-1
clone_size: .
cdr3_nt: TGTGCCAGCAGACCAGACAGCAGGGCTGAAGCTTTCTTT
cdr3_aa: CASRPDSRAEAFF

j_call: TRBJ1-1
d_call: .
v_call: TRBV7-9
clone_size: few
cdr3_nt: TGTGCCAGCAACCGATTCGAGGGGAACACTGAAGCTTTCTTT
cdr3_aa: CASNRFEGNTEAFF